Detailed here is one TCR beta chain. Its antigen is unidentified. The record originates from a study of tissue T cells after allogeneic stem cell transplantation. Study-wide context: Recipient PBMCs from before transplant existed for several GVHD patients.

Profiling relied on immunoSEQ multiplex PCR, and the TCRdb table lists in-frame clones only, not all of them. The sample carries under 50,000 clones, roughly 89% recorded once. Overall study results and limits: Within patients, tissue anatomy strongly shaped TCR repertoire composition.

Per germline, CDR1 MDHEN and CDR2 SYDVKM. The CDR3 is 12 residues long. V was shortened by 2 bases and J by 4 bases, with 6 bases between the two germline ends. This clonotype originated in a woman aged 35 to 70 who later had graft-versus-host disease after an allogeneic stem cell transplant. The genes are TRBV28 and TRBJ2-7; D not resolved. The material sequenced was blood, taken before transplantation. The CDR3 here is CASSLTIYEQYF. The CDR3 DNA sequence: TGTGCCAGCAGTTTAACGATATACGAGCAGTACTTC. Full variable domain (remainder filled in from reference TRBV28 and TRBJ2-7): DVKVTQSSRYLVKRTGEKVFLECVQDMDHENMFWYRQDPGLGLRLIYFSYDVKMKEKGDIPEGYSVSREKKERFSLILESASTNQTSMYLCASSLTIYEQYFGPGTRLTVT.